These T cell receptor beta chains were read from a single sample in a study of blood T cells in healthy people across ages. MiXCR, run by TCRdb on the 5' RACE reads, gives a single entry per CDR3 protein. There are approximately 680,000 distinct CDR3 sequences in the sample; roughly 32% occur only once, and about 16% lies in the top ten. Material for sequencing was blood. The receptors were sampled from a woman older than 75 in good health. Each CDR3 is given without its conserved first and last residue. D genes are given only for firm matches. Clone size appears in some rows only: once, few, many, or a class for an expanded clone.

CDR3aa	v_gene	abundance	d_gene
ATQGDRGYT	TRBV28	many	TRBD1
ASRGGEGRGYT	TRBV6-1	few	NA
ASSARMVRNQPQH	TRBV28	NA	NA
SARDSDSLGAF	TRBV20-1	NA	NA
ASSYLGQGAPGELF	TRBV7-2	NA	TRBD1
ASSWTADTQY	TRBV5-1	many	NA
ASSYSSLGLRGKPLH	TRBV6-2/TRBV6-3	few	NA
SVDGQGGELF	TRBV29-1	NA	NA
ASSVGPSGYNEQF	TRBV9	many	TRBD2
ASSRDFLAGGRNEQF	TRBV4-2	many	TRBD2
AISSTGQTVSDYGYT	TRBV10-3	many	TRBD1
ASSVASGGQPQH	TRBV9	many	NA
SARAGLAGVAETQY	TRBV20-1	NA	TRBD2
ASQDGGTDTQY	TRBV6-2/TRBV6-3	NA	NA
ASSEERSSYNSPLH	TRBV2	few	NA
ASSSLGTTRTDTQY	TRBV5-6	many	NA
SDPTVYNEQF	TRBV20-1	many	NA
AWSTRRLYNEQF	TRBV30	NA	NA
ASSFQRSTDTQY	TRBV27	many	NA
SAGTEAF	TRBV20-1	NA	NA
ASGGLRNAEAF	TRBV6-2/TRBV6-3	NA	NA
SVATGPLAEQY	TRBV29-1	many	NA
ASSLGQVSSYEQY	TRBV7-8	many	NA
AWSRGGTANTGELF	TRBV30	NA	NA
ASSEEWGTGSAQH	TRBV6-1	many	TRBD1
AWRVGLVGGNEQF	TRBV30	many	NA
AGIQQGYNEQF	TRBV19	NA	NA
ASSLGSSGRLYNEQF	TRBV7-8	many	TRBD2
ASTDRITSKTQY	TRBV6-5	many	NA
ASIQPSTQETQY	TRBV27	many	NA
ASSLQPRETQY	TRBV13	many	NA
ASRPLAGGYNEQF	TRBV6-2/TRBV6-3	NA	TRBD2
ASTSTSGEGREQF	TRBV6-2/TRBV6-3	NA	TRBD2
ASSSHSGAGGNQPQH	TRBV12-3/TRBV12-4	many	NA
ASRGDVASTDTQY	TRBV5-1	many	NA
ASSLVAGQPPF	TRBV12-3/TRBV12-4	NA	TRBD1
ASSYSRLGERF	TRBV6-2/TRBV6-3	NA	NA
ASSLRSGVETQY	TRBV3-1	NA	TRBD2
ASSHLLAYEQF	TRBV14	NA	NA